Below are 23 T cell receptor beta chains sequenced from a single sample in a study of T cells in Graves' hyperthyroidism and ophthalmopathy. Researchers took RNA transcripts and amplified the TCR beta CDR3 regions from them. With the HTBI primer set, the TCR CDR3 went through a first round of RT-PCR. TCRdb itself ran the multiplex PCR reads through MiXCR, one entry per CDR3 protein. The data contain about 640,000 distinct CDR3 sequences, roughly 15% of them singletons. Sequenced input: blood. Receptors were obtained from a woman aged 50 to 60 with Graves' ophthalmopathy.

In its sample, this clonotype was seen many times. This CDR3 is CASSPQWGSYEQYF. DNA of the CDR3: TGTGCCAGCAGCCCGCAGTGGGGTTCCTACGAGCAGTACTTC. The gene calls are TRBV28 and TRBJ2-7; D not resolved. The CDR3 contains 14 residues. The germline CDR1 and CDR2 sequences are MDHEN and SYDVKM. The V gene lost 6 bases and the J gene lost 1 base, with 13 bases spanning the gap.

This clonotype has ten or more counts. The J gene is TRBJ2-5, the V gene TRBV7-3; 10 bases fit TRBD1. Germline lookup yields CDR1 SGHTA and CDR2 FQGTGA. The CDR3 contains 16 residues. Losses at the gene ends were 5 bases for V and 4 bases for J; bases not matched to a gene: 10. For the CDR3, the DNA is TGTGCCAGCAGCACCGGACAGGGGGGATCAGGAGAGACCCAGTACTTC. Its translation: CASSTGQGGSGETQYF. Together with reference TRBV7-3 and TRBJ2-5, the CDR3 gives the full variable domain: GAGVSQTPSNKVTEKGKYVELRCDPISGHTALYWYRQSLGQGPEFLIYFQGTGAADDSGLPNDRFFAVRPEGSVSTLKIQRTERGDSAVYLCASSTGQGGSGETQYFGPGTRLLVL.

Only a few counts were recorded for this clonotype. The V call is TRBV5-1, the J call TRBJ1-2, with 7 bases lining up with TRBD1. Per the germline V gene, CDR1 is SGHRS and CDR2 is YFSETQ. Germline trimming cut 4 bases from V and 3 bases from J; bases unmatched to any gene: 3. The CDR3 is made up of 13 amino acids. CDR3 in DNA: TGCGCCAGCAGCATAGGGACAGACTATGGCTACACCTTC. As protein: CASSIGTDYGYTF.

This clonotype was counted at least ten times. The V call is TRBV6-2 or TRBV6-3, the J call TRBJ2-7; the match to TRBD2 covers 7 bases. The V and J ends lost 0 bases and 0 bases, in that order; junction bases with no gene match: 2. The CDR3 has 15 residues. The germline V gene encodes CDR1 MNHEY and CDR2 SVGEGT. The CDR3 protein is CASSYSSGNSYEQYF. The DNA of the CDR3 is TGTGCCAGCAGTTACTCAAGCGGGAACTCCTACGAGCAGTACTTC.

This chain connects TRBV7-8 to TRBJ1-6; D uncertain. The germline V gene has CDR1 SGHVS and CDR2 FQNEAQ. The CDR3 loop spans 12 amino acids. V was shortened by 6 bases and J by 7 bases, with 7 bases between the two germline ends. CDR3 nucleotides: TGTGCCAGCAGGCAAGGGAATTCACCCCTCCACTTT. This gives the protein CASRQGNSPLHF.

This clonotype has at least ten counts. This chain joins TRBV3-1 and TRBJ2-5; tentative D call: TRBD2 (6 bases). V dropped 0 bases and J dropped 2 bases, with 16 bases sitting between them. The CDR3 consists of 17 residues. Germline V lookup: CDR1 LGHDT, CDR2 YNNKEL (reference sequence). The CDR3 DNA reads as TGTGCCAGCAGCCAAGAAGGGTTTATGGGGGGACAAGAGACCCAGTACTTC. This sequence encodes CASSQEGFMGGQETQYF.

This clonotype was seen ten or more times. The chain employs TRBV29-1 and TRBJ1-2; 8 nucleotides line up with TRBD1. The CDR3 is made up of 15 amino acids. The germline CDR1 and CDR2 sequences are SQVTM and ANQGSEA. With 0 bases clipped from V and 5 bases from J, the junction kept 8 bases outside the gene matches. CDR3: CSVEDLSGGRYGYTF. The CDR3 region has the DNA TGCAGCGTTGAAGATTTGTCAGGGGGCCGTTATGGCTACACCTTC.

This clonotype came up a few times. CDR3 coding DNA: TGTGCCAGCAGCTACTTAACTTCTGGGGCCAACGTCCTGACTTTC. It yields the protein CASSYLTSGANVLTF. V usage is TRBV28 and J usage is TRBJ2-6; D gene unclear. Trimming removed 6 bases from V and 1 base from J, with 10 bases in between. Germline CDR1 reads MDHEN; CDR2 reads SYDVKM. CDR3 size: 15 residues.

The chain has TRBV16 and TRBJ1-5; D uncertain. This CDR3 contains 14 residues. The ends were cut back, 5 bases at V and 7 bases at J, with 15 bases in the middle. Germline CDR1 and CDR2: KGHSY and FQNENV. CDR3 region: CASSSTSDYQPQHF. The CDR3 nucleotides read TGTGCCAGCAGCTCAACCTCGGATTACCAGCCCCAGCATTTT.

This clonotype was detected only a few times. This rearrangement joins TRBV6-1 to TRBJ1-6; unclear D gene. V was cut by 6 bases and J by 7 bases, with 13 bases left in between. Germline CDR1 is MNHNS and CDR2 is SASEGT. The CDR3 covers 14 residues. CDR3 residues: CASRDATGNSPLHF. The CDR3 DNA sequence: TGTGCCAGCAGGGACGCGACGGGGAATTCACCCCTCCACTTT.

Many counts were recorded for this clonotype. The chain's CDR3 is CASSSGRELYEQYF. The CDR3 DNA sequence: TGTGCCAGCAGTTCTGGGAGGGAACTCTACGAGCAGTACTTC. The V gene is TRBV12-3 or TRBV12-4, the J gene TRBJ2-7; 7 bases map to TRBD2. The ends lost 4 bases at V and 3 bases at J; junction bases unmatched: 6. CDR3 size: 14 residues.

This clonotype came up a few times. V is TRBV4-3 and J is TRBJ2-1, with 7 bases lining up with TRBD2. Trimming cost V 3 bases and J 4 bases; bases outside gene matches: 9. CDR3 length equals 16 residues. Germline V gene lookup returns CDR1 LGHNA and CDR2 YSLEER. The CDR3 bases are TGCGCCAGCAGCCAGTCCAGCGGGACCCGGTACAATGAGCAGTTCTTC. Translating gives CASSQSSGTRYNEQFF.

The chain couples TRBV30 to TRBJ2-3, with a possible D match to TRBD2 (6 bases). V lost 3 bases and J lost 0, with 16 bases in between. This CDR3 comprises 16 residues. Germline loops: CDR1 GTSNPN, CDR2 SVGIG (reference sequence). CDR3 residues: CAWRSMGGGSTDTQYF. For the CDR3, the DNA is TGTGCCTGGAGATCGATGGGGGGAGGCAGCACAGATACGCAGTATTTT.

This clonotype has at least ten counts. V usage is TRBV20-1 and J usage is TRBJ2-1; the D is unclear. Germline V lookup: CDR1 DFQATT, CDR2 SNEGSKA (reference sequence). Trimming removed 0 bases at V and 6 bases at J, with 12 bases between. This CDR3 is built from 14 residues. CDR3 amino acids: CSARERSPINEQFF. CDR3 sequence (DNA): TGCAGTGCTAGAGAGAGGTCGCCGATCAATGAGCAGTTCTTC.

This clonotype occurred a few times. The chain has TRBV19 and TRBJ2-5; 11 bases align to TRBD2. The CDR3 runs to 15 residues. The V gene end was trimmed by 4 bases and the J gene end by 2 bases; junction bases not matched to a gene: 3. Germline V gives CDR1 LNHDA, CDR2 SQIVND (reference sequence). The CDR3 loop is CASSNLAGGQETQYF. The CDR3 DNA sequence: TGTGCCAGTAGTAATCTAGCGGGAGGTCAAGAGACCCAGTACTTC.

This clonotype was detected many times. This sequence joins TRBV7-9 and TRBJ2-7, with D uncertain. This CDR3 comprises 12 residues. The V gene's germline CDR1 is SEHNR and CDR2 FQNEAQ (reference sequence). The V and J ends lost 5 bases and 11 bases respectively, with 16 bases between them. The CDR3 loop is CASSKPGPQEYF. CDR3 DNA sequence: TGTGCCAGCAGCAAACCCGGACCCCAGGAGTACTTC.

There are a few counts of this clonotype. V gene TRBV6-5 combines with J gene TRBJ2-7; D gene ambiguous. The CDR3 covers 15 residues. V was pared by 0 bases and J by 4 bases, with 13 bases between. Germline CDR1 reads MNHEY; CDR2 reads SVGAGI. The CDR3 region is CASSYSMRWEYEQYF. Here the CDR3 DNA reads TGTGCCAGCAGTTACTCGATGCGGTGGGAATACGAGCAGTACTTC.

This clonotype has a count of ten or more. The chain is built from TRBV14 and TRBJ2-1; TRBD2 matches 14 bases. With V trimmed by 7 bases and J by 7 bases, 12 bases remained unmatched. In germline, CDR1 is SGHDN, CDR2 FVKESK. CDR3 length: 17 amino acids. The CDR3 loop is CASKPLPGLAGENEQFF. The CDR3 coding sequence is TGTGCCAGCAAGCCACTTCCGGGACTAGCGGGAGAGAATGAGCAGTTCTTC.

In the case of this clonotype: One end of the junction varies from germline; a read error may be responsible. DNA of the CDR3: TGCGTCAGCAGCCCAACTAGCGGGAGTTATATCAATGAGCAGTTCTTC. Amino acids: CVSSPTSGSYINEQFF. The V and J genes are TRBV5-1 and TRBJ2-1; 11 bases fit TRBD2. The CDR3 sequence is 16 residues long. The germline V gene has CDR1 SGHRS and CDR2 YFSETQ.

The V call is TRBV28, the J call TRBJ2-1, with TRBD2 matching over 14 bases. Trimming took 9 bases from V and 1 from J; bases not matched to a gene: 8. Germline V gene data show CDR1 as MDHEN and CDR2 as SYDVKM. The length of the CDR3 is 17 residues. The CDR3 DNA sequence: TGTGCCAGTCTAGGGACTAGCGGGAGTCTGTCCTACAATGAGCAGTTCTTC. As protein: CASLGTSGSLSYNEQFF.

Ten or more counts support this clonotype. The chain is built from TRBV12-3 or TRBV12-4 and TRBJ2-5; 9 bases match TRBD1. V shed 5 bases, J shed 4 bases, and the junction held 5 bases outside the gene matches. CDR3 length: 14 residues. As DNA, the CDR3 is TGTGCCAGCAGTCCGCAGACAGGGGGAGAGACCCAGTACTTC. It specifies CASSPQTGGETQYF.

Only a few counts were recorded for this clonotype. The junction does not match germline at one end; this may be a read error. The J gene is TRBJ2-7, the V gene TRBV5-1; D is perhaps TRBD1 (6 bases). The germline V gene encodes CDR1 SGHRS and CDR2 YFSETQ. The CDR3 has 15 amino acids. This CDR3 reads CASSVSGTLSCEQYF. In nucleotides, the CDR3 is TGCGCCAGCAGCGTATCCGGGACACTTTCCTGCGAGCAGTACTTC.

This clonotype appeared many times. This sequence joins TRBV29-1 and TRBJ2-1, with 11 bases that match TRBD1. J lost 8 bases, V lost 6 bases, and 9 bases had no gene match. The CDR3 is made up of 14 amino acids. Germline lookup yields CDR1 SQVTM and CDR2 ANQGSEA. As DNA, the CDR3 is TGCAGCGTGGGACGGGACAGGGGGGGCTATGAGCAGTTCTTC. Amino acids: CSVGRDRGGYEQFF.